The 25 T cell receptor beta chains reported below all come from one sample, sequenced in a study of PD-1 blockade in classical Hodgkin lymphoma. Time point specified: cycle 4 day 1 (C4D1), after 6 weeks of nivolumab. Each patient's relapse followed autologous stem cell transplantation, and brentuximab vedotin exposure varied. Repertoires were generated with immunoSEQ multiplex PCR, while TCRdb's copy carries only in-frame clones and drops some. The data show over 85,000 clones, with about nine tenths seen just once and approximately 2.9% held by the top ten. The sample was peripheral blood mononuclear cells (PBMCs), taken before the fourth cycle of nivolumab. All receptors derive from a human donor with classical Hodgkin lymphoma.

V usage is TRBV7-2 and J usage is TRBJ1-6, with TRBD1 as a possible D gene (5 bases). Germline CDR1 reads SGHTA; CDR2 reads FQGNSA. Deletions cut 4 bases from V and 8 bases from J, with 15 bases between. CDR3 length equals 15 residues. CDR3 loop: CASSSRGGLDSPLHF. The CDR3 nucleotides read TGTGCCAGCAGCTCCCGTGGGGGTTTAGATTCACCCCTCCACTTT.

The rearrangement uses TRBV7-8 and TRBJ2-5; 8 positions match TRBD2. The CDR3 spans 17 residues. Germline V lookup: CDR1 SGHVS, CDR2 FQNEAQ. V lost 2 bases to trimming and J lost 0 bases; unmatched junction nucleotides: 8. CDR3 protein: CASSLFPSGLYQETQYF. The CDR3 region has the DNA TGTGCCAGCAGCTTATTCCCTAGCGGGCTGTACCAAGAGACCCAGTACTTC.

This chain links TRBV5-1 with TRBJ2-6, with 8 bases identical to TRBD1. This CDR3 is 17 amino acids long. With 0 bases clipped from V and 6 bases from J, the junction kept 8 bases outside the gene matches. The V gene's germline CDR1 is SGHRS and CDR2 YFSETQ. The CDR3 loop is CASSLDGTGGQANVLTF. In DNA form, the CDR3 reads TGCGCCAGCAGCTTGGATGGGACAGGTGGGCAGGCCAACGTCCTGACTTTC.

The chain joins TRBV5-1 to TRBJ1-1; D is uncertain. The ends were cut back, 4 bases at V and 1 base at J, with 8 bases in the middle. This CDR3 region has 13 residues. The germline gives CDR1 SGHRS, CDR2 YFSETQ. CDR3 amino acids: CASSLPANTEAFF. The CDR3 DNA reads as TGCGCCAGCAGCCTCCCAGCGAACACTGAAGCTTTCTTT.

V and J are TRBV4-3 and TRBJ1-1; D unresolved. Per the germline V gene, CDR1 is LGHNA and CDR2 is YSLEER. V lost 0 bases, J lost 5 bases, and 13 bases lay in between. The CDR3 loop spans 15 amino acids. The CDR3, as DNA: TGCGCCAGCAGCCAAGATTTCGGGAGCGAGACTGAAGCTTTCTTT. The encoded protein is CASSQDFGSETEAFF.

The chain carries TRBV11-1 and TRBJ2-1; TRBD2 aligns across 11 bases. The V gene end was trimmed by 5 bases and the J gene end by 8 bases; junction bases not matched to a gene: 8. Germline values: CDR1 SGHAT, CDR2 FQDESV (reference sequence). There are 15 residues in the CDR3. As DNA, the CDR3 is TGTGCCAGCAGCCAAACTAGCGGGGGAGTTTATGAGCAGTTCTTC. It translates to CASSQTSGGVYEQFF.

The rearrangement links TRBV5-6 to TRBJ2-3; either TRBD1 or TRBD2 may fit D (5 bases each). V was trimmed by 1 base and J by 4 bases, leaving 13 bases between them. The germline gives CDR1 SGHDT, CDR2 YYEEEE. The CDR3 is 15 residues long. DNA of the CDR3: TGTGCCAGCAGCTTGTTGGGGGATCGGGCAGATACGCAGTATTTT. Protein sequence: CASSLLGDRADTQYF.

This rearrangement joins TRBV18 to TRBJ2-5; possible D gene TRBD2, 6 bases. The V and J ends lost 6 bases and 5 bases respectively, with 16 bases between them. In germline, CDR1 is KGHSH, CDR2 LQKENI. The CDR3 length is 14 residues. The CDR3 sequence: CASSPGLGGETQYF. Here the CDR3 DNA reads TGTGCCAGCTCGCCGGGACTCGGCGGGGAGACCCAGTACTTC. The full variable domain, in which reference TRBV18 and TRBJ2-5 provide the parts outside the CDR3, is NAGVMQNPRHLVRRRGQEARLRCSPMKGHSHVYWYRQLPEEGLKFMVYLQKENIIDESGMPKERFSAEFPKEGPSILRIQQVVRGDSAAYFCASSPGLGGETQYFGPGTRLLVL.

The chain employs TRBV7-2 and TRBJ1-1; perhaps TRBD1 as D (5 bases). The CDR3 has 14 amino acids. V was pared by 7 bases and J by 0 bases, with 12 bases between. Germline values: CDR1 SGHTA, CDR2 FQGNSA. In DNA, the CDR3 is TGTGCCAGCACGGTAGGGGCCATGAACACTGAAGCTTTCTTT. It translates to CASTVGAMNTEAFF.

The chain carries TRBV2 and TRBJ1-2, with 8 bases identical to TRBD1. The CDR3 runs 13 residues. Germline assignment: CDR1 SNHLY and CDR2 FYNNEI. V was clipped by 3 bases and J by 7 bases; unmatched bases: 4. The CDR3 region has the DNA TGTGCCAGCAGTGACAGGGGGCGAATTGGCTACACCTTC. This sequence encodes CASSDRGRIGYTF.

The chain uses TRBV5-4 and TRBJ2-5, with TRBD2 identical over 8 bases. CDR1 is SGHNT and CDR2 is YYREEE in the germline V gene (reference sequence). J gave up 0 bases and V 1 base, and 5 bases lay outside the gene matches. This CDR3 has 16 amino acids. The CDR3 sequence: CASSLPPSGHQETQYF. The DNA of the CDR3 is TGTGCCAGCAGCTTGCCCCCTAGCGGGCACCAAGAGACCCAGTACTTC.

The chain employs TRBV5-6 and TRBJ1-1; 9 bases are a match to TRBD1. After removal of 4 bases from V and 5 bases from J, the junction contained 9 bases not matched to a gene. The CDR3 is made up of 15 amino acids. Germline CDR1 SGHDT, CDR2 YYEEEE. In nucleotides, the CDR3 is TGTGCCAGCAGCCGACGGACAGGGGTAGGAACTGAAGCTTTCTTT. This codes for CASSRRTGVGTEAFF.

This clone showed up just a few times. The CDR3 region is CASRELTGGDYNEQFF. The CDR3 region has the DNA TGCGCCAGCAGAGAACTGACAGGGGGCGACTACAATGAGCAGTTCTTC. V is TRBV10-2 and J is TRBJ2-1, with 10 bases lining up with TRBD1. Germline V CDR1 and CDR2: WSHSY, SAAADI. With 6 bases clipped from V and 3 bases from J, the junction kept 8 bases outside the gene matches. The length of the CDR3 is 16 residues.

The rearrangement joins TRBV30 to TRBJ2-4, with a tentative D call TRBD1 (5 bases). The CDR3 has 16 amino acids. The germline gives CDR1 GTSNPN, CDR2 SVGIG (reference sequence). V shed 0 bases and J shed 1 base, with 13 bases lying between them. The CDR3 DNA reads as TGTGCCTGGAGTGTCCCCAGGGATGAGGCCAAAAACATTCAGTACTTC. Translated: CAWSVPRDEAKNIQYF. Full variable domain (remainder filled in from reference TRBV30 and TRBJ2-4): SQTIHQWPATLVQPVGSPLSLECTVEGTSNPNLYWYRQAAGRGLQLLFYSVGIGQISSEVPQNLSASRPQDRQFILSSKKLLLSDSGFYLCAWSVPRDEAKNIQYFGAGTRLSVL.

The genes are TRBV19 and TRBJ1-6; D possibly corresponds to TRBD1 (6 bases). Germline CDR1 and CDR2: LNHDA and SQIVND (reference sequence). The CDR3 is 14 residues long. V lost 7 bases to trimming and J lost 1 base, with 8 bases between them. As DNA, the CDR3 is TGTGCCAGTACCAGGGGTTCCTATAATTCACCCCTCCACTTT. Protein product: CASTRGSYNSPLHF.

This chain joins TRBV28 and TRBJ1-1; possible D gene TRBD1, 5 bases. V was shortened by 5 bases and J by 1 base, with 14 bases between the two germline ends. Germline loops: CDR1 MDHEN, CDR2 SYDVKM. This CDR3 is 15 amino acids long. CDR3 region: CASSLGGWANTEAFF. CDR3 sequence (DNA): TGTGCCAGCAGTCTTGGGGGTTGGGCGAACACTGAAGCTTTCTTT.

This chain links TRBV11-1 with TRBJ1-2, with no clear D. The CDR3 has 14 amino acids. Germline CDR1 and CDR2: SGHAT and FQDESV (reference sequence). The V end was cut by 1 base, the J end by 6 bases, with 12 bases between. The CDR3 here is CASSLGESVNGYTF. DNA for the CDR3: TGTGCCAGCAGCTTAGGGGAGTCAGTAAATGGCTACACCTTC.

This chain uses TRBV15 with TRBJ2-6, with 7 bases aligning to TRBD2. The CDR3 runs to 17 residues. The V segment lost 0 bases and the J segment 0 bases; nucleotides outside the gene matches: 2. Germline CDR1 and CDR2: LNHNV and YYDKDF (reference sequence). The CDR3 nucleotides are TGTGCCACCAGCAGAGATTGGGGGGGCTCTGGGGCCAACGTCCTGACTTTC. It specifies CATSRDWGGSGANVLTF.

CDR3: CASRGNTDPETQYF. The CDR3 DNA follows: TGTGCCAGCAGGGGCAACACCGACCCGGAGACCCAGTACTTC. This chain uses TRBV5-6 with TRBJ2-5; no clear D gene. Germline CDR1 reads SGHDT; CDR2 reads YYEEEE. Trimming left V 5 bases short and J 5 bases short, with 16 bases between. This CDR3 comprises 14 residues.

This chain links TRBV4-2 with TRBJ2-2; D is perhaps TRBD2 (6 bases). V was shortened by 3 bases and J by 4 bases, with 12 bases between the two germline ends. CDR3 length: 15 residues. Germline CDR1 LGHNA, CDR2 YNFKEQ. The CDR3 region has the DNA TGTGCCAGCAGCCAGGAGACTAGTTTCACCGGGGAGCTGTTTTTT. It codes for CASSQETSFTGELFF.

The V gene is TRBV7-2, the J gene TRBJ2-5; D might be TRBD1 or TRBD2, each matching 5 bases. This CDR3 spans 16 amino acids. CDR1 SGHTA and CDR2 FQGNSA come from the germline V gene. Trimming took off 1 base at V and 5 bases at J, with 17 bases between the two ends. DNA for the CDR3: TGTGCCAGCAGCTTAGGATGGCAGGGCAGGGACGAGACCCAGTACTTC. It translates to CASSLGWQGRDETQYF.

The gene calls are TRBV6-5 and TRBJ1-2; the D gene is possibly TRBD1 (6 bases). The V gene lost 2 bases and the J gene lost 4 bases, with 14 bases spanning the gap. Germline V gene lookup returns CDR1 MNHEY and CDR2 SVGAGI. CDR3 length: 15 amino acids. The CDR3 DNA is TGTGCCAGCAGTTACCTCTCACAGGGTAGCTATGGCTACACCTTC. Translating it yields CASSYLSQGSYGYTF.

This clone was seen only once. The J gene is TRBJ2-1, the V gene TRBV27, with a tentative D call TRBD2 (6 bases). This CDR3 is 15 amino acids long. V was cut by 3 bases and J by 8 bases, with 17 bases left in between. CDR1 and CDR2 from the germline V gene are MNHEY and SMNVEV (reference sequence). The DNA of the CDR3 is TGTGCCAGCAGTTTGTACCGGCGGGGTCGCGATGAGCAGTTCTTC. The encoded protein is CASSLYRRGRDEQFF.

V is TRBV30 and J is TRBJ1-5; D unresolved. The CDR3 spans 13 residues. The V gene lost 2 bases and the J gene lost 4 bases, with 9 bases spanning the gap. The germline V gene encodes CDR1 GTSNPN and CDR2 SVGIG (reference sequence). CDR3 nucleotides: TGTGCCTGGAGTTTATGGGAAAATCAGCCCCAGCATTTT. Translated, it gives CAWSLWENQPQHF.

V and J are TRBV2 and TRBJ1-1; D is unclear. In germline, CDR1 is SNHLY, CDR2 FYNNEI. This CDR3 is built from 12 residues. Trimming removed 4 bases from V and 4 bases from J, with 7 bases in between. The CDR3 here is CASSALPTEAFF. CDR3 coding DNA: TGTGCCAGCAGTGCCTTACCCACTGAAGCTTTCTTT.